This T cell receptor beta chain was profiled in a study of cytomegalovirus exposure and HLA in healthy donors. Study-wide points: Follow-up analysis later connected one missense variant in DCLRE1C with trimming of TCR beta V- and J-genes.

Amplification used 60 Vbeta primers and 13 Jbeta primers. Data came from immunoSEQ multiplex PCR; TCRdb stores just in-frame clones and leaves some out. The sample yields 80,000 or so clones, around 78% seen once. Comments on this clone: Antigen specificity is unknown.

CDR3 length: 14 amino acids. The germline V gene encodes CDR1 SGDLS and CDR2 YYNGEE. V was shortened by 4 bases and J by 3 bases, with 11 bases between the two germline ends. The sequenced material came from PBMCs. The source of this sequence is a man in his forties or fifties in good health and CMV-seronegative. The chain is built from TRBV9 and TRBJ2-1; tentative D call: TRBD1 (5 bases). The CDR3 loop reads CASSPTTVYNEQFF. CDR3 nucleotides: TGTGCCAGCAGCCCTACGACAGTCTACAATGAGCAGTTCTTC.